One T cell receptor (beta chain) is described in this entry. This CDR3 is 13 amino acids long. Trimming stripped 0 bases from V and 7 bases from J, with 11 bases between. The germline V gene encodes CDR1 SGHNT and CDR2 YYREEE (reference sequence). These data come from a study of OX40 agonist ivuxolimab in advanced cancers. Sequencing was performed with immunoSEQ multiplex PCR; in TCRdb, only in-frame clones are kept and a portion is missing. The sample carries 75,000 to 100,000 clones, around 86% recorded once. The V and J genes are TRBV5-4 and TRBJ2-7, with unresolved D. The sample here was CD4+ or CD8+ T cells sorted from blood, taken in a trial of the OX40 agonist ivuxolimab. This receptor was obtained from an adult with an advanced solid tumor such as melanoma, head and neck, liver or kidney cancer. The CDR3 DNA reads TGTGCCAGCAGCTTGGATGTGTTGAGTGAGCAGTACTTC. Translation: CASSLDVLSEQYF.